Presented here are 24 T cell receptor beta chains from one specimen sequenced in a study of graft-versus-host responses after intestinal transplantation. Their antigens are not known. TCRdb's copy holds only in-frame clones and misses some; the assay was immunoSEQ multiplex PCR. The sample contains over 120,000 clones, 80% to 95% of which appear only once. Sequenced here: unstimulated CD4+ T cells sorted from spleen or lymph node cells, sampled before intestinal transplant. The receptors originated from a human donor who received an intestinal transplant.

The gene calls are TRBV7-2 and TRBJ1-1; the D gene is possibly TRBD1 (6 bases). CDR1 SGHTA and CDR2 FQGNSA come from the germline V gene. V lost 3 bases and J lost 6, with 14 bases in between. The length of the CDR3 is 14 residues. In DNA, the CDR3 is TGTGCCAGCAGCTTGATCAGGGGAGGATCTGAAGCTTTCTTT. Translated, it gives CASSLIRGGSEAFF.

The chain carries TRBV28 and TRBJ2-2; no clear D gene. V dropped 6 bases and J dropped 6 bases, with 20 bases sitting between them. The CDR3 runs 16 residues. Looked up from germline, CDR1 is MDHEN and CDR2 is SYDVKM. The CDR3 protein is CASSPLRTALSGELFF. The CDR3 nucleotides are TGTGCCAGCAGCCCTCTTAGGACCGCGTTATCCGGGGAGCTGTTTTTT.

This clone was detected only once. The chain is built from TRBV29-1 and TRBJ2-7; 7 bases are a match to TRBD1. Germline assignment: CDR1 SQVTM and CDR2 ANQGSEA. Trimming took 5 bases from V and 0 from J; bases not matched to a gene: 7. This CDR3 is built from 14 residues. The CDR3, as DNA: TGCAGCGTTCAAGGGGGCCCAAGCTCCTACGAGCAGTACTTC. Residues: CSVQGGPSSYEQYF.

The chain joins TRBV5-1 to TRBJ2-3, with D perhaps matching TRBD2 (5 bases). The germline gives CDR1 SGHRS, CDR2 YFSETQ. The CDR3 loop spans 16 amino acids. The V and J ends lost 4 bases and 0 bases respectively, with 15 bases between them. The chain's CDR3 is CASSPEAYRSTDTQYF. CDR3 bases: TGCGCCAGCAGCCCGGAGGCTTACCGTAGCACAGATACGCAGTATTTT.

In DNA, the CDR3 is TGTGCCAGCAGTGGAACGCCGGGGACAGGGTGGGCAGATACGCAGTATTTT. Protein product: CASSGTPGTGWADTQYF. This chain connects TRBV28 to TRBJ2-3; 9 bases match TRBD1. Germline CDR1 is MDHEN and CDR2 is SYDVKM. V lost 5 bases to trimming and J lost 4 bases; unmatched junction nucleotides: 13. CDR3 length: 17 residues.

CDR3 sequence (DNA): TGCGCCAGCAGCCAAGGGGGTAGCGGTGCAGATACGCAGTATTTT. Protein: CASSQGGSGADTQYF. The chain joins TRBV4-3 to TRBJ2-3; tentatively, D is TRBD2 (6 bases). The CDR3 spans 15 residues. V was shortened by 1 base and J by 4 bases, with 12 bases between the two germline ends. Germline assignment: CDR1 LGHNA and CDR2 YSLEER.

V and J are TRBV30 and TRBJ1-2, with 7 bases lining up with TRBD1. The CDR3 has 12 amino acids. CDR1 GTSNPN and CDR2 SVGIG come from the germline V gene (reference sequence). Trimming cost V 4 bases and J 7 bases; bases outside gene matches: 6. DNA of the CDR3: TGTGCCTGGATACCCGGGACAGCTGGCTACACCTTC. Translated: CAWIPGTAGYTF.

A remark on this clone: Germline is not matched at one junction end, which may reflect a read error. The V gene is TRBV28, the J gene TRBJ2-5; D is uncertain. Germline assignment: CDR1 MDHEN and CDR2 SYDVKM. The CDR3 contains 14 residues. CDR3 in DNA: TGTGCCAGCACCCGAGGTGCAGGAAAAGAGACCCGGTACTTC. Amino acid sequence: CASTRGAGKETRYF.

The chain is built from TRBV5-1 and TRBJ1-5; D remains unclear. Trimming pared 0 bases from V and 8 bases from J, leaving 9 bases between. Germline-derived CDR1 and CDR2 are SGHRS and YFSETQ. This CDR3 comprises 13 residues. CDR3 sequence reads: CASSLEVQEPQHF. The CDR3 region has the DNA TGCGCCAGCAGCTTGGAGGTCCAAGAGCCCCAGCATTTT. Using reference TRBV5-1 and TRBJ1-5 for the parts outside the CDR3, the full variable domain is KAGVTQTPRYLIKTRGQQVTLSCSPISGHRSVSWYQQTPGQGLQFLFEYFSETQRNKGNFPGRFSGRQFSNSRSEMNVSTLELGDSALYLCASSLEVQEPQHFGDGTRLSIL.

The CDR3 DNA sequence: TGTGCCAGCAGCCCTAGAGGACTAACTTACAATGAGCAGTTCTTC. Protein sequence: CASSPRGLTYNEQFF. The gene calls are TRBV4-2 and TRBJ2-1, with D perhaps TRBD2 (6 bases). Per germline, CDR1 LGHNA and CDR2 YNFKEQ. The CDR3 loop spans 15 amino acids. The germline V and J ends were trimmed by 4 bases and 4 bases, with 14 bases remaining between them.

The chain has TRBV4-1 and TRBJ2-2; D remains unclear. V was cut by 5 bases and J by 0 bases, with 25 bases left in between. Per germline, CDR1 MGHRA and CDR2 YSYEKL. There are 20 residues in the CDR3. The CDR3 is CASSSFRVIAGQANTGELFF. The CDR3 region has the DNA TGCGCCAGCAGCTCATTCCGGGTAATTGCCGGCCAAGCGAACACCGGGGAGCTGTTTTTT.

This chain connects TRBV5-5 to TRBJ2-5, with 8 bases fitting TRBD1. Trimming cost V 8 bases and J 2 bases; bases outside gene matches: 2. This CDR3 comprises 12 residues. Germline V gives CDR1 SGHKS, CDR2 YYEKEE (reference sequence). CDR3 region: CASDRGQETQYF. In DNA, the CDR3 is TGTGCCAGTGACAGGGGACAAGAGACCCAGTACTTC. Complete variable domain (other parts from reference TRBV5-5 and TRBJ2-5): DAGVTQSPTHLIKTRGQQVTLRCSPISGHKSVSWYQQVLGQGPQFIFQYYEKEERGRGNFPDRFSARQFPNYSSELNVNALLLGDSALYLCASDRGQETQYFGPGTRLLVL.

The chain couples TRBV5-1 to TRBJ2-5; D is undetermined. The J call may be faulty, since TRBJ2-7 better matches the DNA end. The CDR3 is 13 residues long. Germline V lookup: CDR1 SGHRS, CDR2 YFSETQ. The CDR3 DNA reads TGCGCCAGCAGCTTTCGGGTGGCCTACGAGCAGTACTTC. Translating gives CASSFRVAYEQYF.

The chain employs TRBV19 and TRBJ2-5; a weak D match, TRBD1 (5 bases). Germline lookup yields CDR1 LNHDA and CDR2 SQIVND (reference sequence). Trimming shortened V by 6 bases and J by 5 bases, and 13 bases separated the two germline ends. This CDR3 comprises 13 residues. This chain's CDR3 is CASRSQGSETQYF. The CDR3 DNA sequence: TGTGCCAGTAGGAGTCAGGGCTCGGAGACCCAGTACTTC.

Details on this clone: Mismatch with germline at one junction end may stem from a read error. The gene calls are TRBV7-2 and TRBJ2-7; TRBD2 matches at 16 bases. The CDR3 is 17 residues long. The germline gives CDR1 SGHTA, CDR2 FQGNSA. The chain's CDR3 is CASSHTPGTSGRAPLHF. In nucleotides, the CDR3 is TGTGCCAGCAGCCACACCCCCGGGACTAGCGGGAGGGCCCCATTGCACTTC. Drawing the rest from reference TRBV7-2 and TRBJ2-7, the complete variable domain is GAGVSQSPSNKVTEKGKDVELRCDPISGHTALYWYRQSLGQGLEFLIYFQGNSAPDKSGLPSDRFSAERTGGSVSTLTIQRTQQEDSAVYLCASSHTPGTSGRAPLHFGPGTRLTVT.

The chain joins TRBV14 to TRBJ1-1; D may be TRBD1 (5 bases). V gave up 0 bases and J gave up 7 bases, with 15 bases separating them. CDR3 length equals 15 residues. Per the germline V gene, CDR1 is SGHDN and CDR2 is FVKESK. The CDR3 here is CASSQDLAGLGEAFF. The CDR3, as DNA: TGTGCCAGCAGCCAAGATCTTGCAGGGCTGGGTGAAGCTTTCTTT. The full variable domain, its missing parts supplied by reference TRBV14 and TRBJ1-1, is EAGVTQFPSHSVIEKGQTVTLRCDPISGHDNLYWYRRVMGKEIKFLLHFVKESKQDESGMPNNRFLAERTGGTYSTLKVQPAELEDSGVYFCASSQDLAGLGEAFFGQGTRLTVV.

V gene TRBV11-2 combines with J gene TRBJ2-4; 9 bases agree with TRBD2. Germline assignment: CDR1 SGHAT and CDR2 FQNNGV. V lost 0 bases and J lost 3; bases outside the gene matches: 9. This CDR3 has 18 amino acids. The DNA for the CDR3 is TGTGCCAGCAGCTTAGAAATTGCGGGAGGGAGGGGCAAAAACATTCAGTACTTC. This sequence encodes CASSLEIAGGRGKNIQYF.

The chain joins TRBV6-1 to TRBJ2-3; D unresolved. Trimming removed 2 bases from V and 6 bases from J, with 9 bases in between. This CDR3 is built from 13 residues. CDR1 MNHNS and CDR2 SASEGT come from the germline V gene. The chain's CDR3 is CASSERTRDTQYF. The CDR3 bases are TGTGCCAGCAGTGAACGGACCAGGGATACGCAGTATTTT.

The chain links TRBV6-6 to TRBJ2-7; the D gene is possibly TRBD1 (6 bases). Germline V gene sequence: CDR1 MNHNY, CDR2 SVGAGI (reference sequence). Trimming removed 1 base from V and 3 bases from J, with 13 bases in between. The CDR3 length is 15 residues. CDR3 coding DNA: TGTGCCAGCAGTTACTGGGACACCACAGACTACGAGCAGTACTTC. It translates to CASSYWDTTDYEQYF.

CDR3 bases: TGTGCCAGCAGTCGGAGGCCAGGGAAACTGTTTTTT. Residues: CASSRRPGKLFF. J is TRBJ1-4 and V is TRBV28, with D possibly TRBD1 on 5 matching bases. CDR3 length: 12 amino acids. Trimming took off 5 bases at V and 11 bases at J, with 12 bases between the two ends. The germline V gene has CDR1 MDHEN and CDR2 SYDVKM.

The CDR3 here is CAWSRGTYEQYF. CDR3 nucleotides: TGTGCCTGGAGTCGCGGGACTTACGAGCAGTACTTC. This rearrangement joins TRBV30 to TRBJ2-7; a weak D match, TRBD2 (6 bases). Between the trimmed V and J ends, which lost 2 bases and 4 bases, there was a span of 9 bases. The length of the CDR3 is 12 residues. Germline CDR1 and CDR2: GTSNPN and SVGIG (reference sequence).

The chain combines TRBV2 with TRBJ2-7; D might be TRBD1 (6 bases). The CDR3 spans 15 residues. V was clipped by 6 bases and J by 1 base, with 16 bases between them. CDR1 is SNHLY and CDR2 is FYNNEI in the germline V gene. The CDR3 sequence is CASRAGQSPSYEQYF. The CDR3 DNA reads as TGTGCCAGCAGAGCCGGACAGTCCCCATCCTACGAGCAGTACTTC.

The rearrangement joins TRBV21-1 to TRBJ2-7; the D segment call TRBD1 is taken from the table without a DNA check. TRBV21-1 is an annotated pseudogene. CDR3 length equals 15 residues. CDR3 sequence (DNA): TGTGCCAGCAGCAATGGGGCAGGCAGGTCCTACGAGCAGTACTTC. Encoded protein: CASSNGAGRSYEQYF.

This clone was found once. The CDR3 sequence is CASSPTGLSYEQYF. DNA of the CDR3: TGTGCCAGCAGTCCGACAGGCCTCTCCTACGAGCAGTACTTC. The chain joins TRBV27 to TRBJ2-7; D perhaps matches TRBD1 (6 bases). Germline V gene data show CDR1 as MNHEY and CDR2 as SMNVEV (reference sequence). Between the trimmed V and J ends, which lost 5 bases and 0 bases, there was a span of 11 bases. The CDR3 runs to 14 residues.